This T cell receptor beta chain derives from a study of blood T cell repertoires in COVID-19. Study-wide context: Some COVID-19 samples were acute and others convalescent; all came from the United States, Italy and Spain. T cells, B-cell-depleted T cells, or PBMCs supplied cDNA or gDNA.

Trimming took off 6 bases at V and 2 bases at J, with 11 bases between the two ends. The V gene's germline CDR1 is MDHEN and CDR2 SYDVKM. The CDR3 totals 13 residues. Authors' methods: Estimates of nucleated cell counts were drawn from the amplification of reference gene primers. Produced via immunoSEQ multiplex PCR; TCRdb's table is partial and in-frame only. V and J calls and clone size are those listed in that table; D and trimming were worked out from the DNA. The repertoire holds about 130,000 clones, 86% seen once, with roughly 5.4% in the top ten. This chain joins TRBV28 and TRBJ2-7; D not resolved. The sequencing sample was made of peripheral blood. The TCR sequence derives from a human donor in a cohort sampled during active COVID-19. The CDR3, as DNA: TGTGCCAGCAGGTCACCGGTTGCCTACGAGCAGTACTTC. Protein sequence: CASRSPVAYEQYF.